This T cell receptor beta chain was sequenced during a study of T cells in narcolepsy. Germline CDR1 LNHNV, CDR2 YYDKDF (reference sequence). V shed 0 bases and J shed 6 bases, with 26 bases lying between them. This CDR3 comprises 19 residues. Assay: immunoSEQ multiplex PCR; the TCRdb copy retains only in-frame clones and omits some. The table shows tens of thousands of clones, with 82% occurring only once. The TCR sequence derives from a human donor with narcolepsy. The chain couples TRBV15 to TRBJ1-1; maybe TRBD1 (6 bases). Sequencing was carried out using CD45RA- memory CD4+ T cells from PBMCs. As DNA, the CDR3 is TGTGCCACCAGCAGAGATCGCCCAGCGGGACACCTCTTGGGGTCTGAAGCTTTCTTT. Protein sequence: CATSRDRPAGHLLGSEAFF.